This TCR beta chain stems from a study of response to subunit inactivated influenza vaccine. TCRdb re-derived calls from the RT-PCR reads in MiXCR, one entry per CDR3 protein. The data show about 520,000 distinct CDR3 sequences, 25% seen once. The junction had 4 bases not matched to a gene; V was cut back by 0 bases and J by 3 bases. This CDR3 has 16 amino acids. The TCR originated in a man aged 45-65 years who received an inactivated influenza vaccine. The V call is TRBV12-3 or TRBV12-4, the J call TRBJ1-5, with TRBD1 identical over 8 bases. The sample was CD4+ T cells sorted from PBMCs, taken less than 6 days after vaccination. The CDR3 spells CASSLATGAINQPQHF. CDR3 DNA: TGTGCCAGCAGTTTAGCGACAGGGGCCATCAATCAGCCCCAGCATTTT.